This T cell receptor beta chain originates from a study of cytomegalovirus exposure and HLA in healthy donors. Findings of the study overall: With DRB1 most and HLA-C fewest, TCR association rates differed between HLA loci in a later analysis. An analysis done earlier found most TCR beta V segments productive about 87% or about 30% of the time. Presence/absence analysis assumed near-uniform sequencing depth across donors.

Note on this clone: Its antigen is not identified.

60 Vbeta and 13 Jbeta primers were used in PCR. Sequencing used immunoSEQ multiplex PCR; TCRdb keeps in-frame clones, though not all of them. This repertoire includes 100,000 to 150,000 clones. Trimming at V came to 4 bases and at J to 4 bases, leaving 18 bases not matched to a gene. Germline CDR1 is MDHEN and CDR2 is SYDVKM. CDR3 size: 19 residues. Donors showed nominal health when sampled, although they likely had unrecorded immune exposures. The clonotype originates from a man aged 35 to 55 in good health and CMV-seronegative. The V and J genes are TRBV28 and TRBJ1-1; 10 bases align to TRBD1. Material for sequencing was PBMCs. In DNA, the CDR3 is TGTGCCAGCAGTTCTGACCGCCGGGACAGGGGATACTTGAGCACTGAAGCTTTCTTT. It yields the protein CASSSDRRDRGYLSTEAFF.